A selection of T cell receptor beta chains follows, all from one sample in a study of tumor and adjacent non-tumor tissue in lung cancer. Via MiXCR, TCRdb re-called the multiplex PCR reads, giving one row per CDR3 protein. The table lists approximately 140,000 distinct CDR3 sequences, 66% of them singletons, with 18% in the top ten. The sequenced material came from lung tumor tissue. The receptors shown here come from a man aged 55 to 70 with small cell lung cancer. The CDR3 runs from the conserved cysteine through the conserved F or W. D genes are given only for firm matches. Clone size is given for some rows only: seen once, a few or many times, or a class if the clone is expanded.

>TRBJ1-6|-|TRBV11-2|-
CVSSSNWGCLNSPLHF
TGTGTCAGCAGTTCTAACTGGGGATGTCTTAATTCACCCCTCCACTTT
>TRBJ2-3|-|TRBV20-1|TRBD2
CGAKLAGVATQYF
TGCGGTGCAAAACTAGCGGGAGTAGCTACGCAGTATTTT
>TRBJ1-1|-|TRBV11-2|-
CASSLGFGGQTESFF
TGTGCCAGTAGCTTAGGGTTTGGGGGCCAAACTGAATCTTTCTTT
>TRBJ2-1|-|TRBV28|TRBD2
CASRTSGGRYNEQFF
TGTGCCAGCAGGACTAGCGGTGGCCGCTACAATGAGCAGTTCTTC
>TRBJ1-2|-|TRBV6-5|TRBD1
CASSYFRDSLYGYTF
TGTGCCAGCAGTTACTTCCGGGACAGCCTCTATGGCTACACCTTC
>TRBJ2-3|many|TRBV12-3/TRBV12-4|-
CASILFSVGGEDTQYF
TGTGCCAGCATTCTGTTTTCGGTTGGAGGGGAAGATACGCAGTATTTT
>TRBJ2-3|-|TRBV4-2|-
CASSHGLQGRDTRYF
TGTGCCAGCAGCCATGGATTGCAGGGGAGAGATACGCGGTATTTT
>TRBJ1-1|few|TRBV6-1|-
CASSPQVVTPEAFF
TGTGCCAGCAGTCCGCAGGTTGTCACACCAGAAGCTTTCTTT
>TRBJ1-5|-|TRBV29-1|-
CSVVVSPNQPQHF
TGCAGCGTTGTGGTCAGCCCTAATCAGCCCCAGCATTTT
>TRBJ1-2|many|TRBV29-1|TRBD1
CSVATGSLYGYTF
TGCAGCGTGGCGACAGGGTCCCTCTATGGCTACACCTTC
>TRBJ1-4|-|TRBV20-1|TRBD1
CSARARTGAQGGEKLFF
TGCAGTGCTAGAGCTAGGACAGGGGCACAGGGCGGTGAAAAACTGTTTTTT
>TRBJ1-1|few|TRBV4-1|-
CASSQGPKSEAFF
TGCGCCAGCAGCCAAGGACCAAAATCTGAAGCTTTCTTT
>TRBJ2-1|many|TRBV20-1|-
CSARDPAYKNEQFF
TGCAGTGCTAGAGATCCCGCCTACAAGAATGAGCAGTTCTTC
>TRBJ2-3|-|TRBV11-3|TRBD2
CDSSRTSGRDTQYF
TGTGACAGCAGCCGGACTAGTGGGAGAGATACACAGTATTTT